Described below is a single T cell receptor beta chain sequence and its context. The CDR3 has 13 residues. The germline CDR1 and CDR2 sequences are DFQATT and SNEGSKA (reference sequence). The junction had 11 bases not matched to a gene; V was cut back by 5 bases and J by 10 bases. A single record per CDR3 protein comes from TCRdb applying MiXCR to the RT-PCR reads. This sample yields almost 700,000 distinct CDR3 sequences, of which 11% to 15% are seen a single time; roughly 3.6% belongs to the top ten. Sequencing input: memory CD4+ T cells from blood. The sequence was obtained from a female donor in good health, serving as a healthy control. The V and J genes are TRBV20-1 and TRBJ2-1; TRBD2 matches 7 bases. CDR3 residues: CSAYSGTTSEQFF. CDR3 nucleotide sequence: TGCAGTGCTTACTCAGGGACTACTAGCGAGCAGTTCTTC.